This TCR beta chain appears in the sequencing data of a study of shared clonotypes between healthy human individuals. Whole-study context: A couple of women and a few men aged 18 to 49 served as donors. Study results and limitations: When compared with the clonotypes that were shared by all four sorted-subset donors, the non-shared clonotypes turned out to have lower generation probabilities.

Trimming cost V 4 bases and J 7 bases, with 9 bases left between them. The CDR3 extends over 12 amino acids. Germline V gene lookup returns CDR1 SGHRS and CDR2 YFSETQ. Deep-level running was used for the assay. Original processing notes: Sequence data from immunoSEQ were junction-only and lacked quality scores; consequently, filtering differed. Profiled with immunoSEQ multiplex PCR; TCRdb holds only in-frame clones, not every one. The DNA was the basis for D and trimming; V, J and clone size are from that table. The sample contains 2 million to 2.5 million clones, 80% to 95% of which appear only once. Of note for this clone: Antigen unknown.

What was sequenced was naive CD4+ T cells from PBMCs. Subset of the sample: CD45RA+ positively selected. The receptor was isolated from a man between 18 and 35 years old in good health. Some clones in this sample may be carry-over from other donors' samples. The chain uses TRBV5-1 and TRBJ2-1; no clear D. CDR3 coding DNA: TGCGCCAGCAGCCCGACGACGAATGAGCAGTTCTTC. It specifies CASSPTTNEQFF.